One sample yielded the 26 T cell receptor beta chains listed below, sequenced in a study of Graves' ophthalmopathy and Graves' hyperthyroidism (dated by TCRdb to the late 2010s). The listed sequencing device is Illumina HiSeq 2000. For repertoire sequencing, the TCR beta CDR3 regions were amplified from RNA transcripts. HTBI primers and the Qiagen OneStep RT-PCR kit were used in a first-round RT-PCR, which was followed by a second-round multiplex PCR, size selection and purification. TCRdb handled the public reads itself, with Q25 trimming in fastp and clone calling in MiXCR, and kept productive beta chains. Each CDR3 protein appears once, grouped with its most common genes and DNA. In all, the sample holds more than 1,000,000 distinct CDR3 sequences, and 35% to 45% of those were seen once. Around 10% of the sample comes from the top ten. The sequencing input was peripheral blood or thyroid tissue (not recorded which). Receptors were obtained from an adult man with Graves' hyperthyroidism.

This clonotype came up many times. The rearrangement uses TRBV5-8 and TRBJ2-7; perhaps TRBD1 as D (5 bases). Germline assignment: CDR1 SGHTS and CDR2 YDEGEE. This CDR3 region has 15 residues. V was pared by 0 bases and J by 3 bases, with 13 bases between. CDR3 DNA sequence: TGTGCCAGCAGCTTGGAGGCAGGGTACGTCTACGAGCAGTACTTC. Translated, it gives CASSLEAGYVYEQYF.

This clonotype was recorded only once. Since a much larger clone is just one base distant, this may be a read error. The chain has TRBV20-1 and TRBJ1-1; D call uncertain. This CDR3 has 12 amino acids. V was trimmed by 0 bases and J by 3 bases, leaving 5 bases between them. Germline-derived CDR1 and CDR2 are DFQATT and SNEGSKA (reference sequence). This CDR3 reads CSARDGHTEAFF. CDR3 bases: TGCAGTGCTAGAGATGGGCACACTGAAGCTTTCTTT.

The sample holds many counts of this clonotype. The J gene is TRBJ1-5, the V gene TRBV29-1; D uncertain. Germline assignment: CDR1 SQVTM and CDR2 ANQGSEA. V was shortened by 4 bases and J by 2 bases, with 6 bases between the two germline ends. CDR3 length: 12 amino acids. The CDR3 nucleotides are TGCAGCGTTGCGCAGGGCAATCAGCCCCAGCATTTT. Translated: CSVAQGNQPQHF. The full variable domain, its missing parts supplied by reference TRBV29-1 and TRBJ1-5, is SAVISQKPSRDICQRGTSLTIQCQVDSQVTMMFWYRQQPGQSLTLIATANQGSEATYESGFVIDKFPISRPNLTFSTLTVSNMSPEDSSIYLCSVAQGNQPQHFGDGTRLSIL.

This clonotype was seen many times. Compared with germline, one end of the junction differs, possibly owing to a read error. The chain carries TRBV12-3 or TRBV12-4 and TRBJ2-7; TRBD2 agrees at 8 bases. The CDR3 runs to 11 residues. The CDR3 coding sequence is TGTGCCAGCAGTACAGGGACTAGTCGGGACTTC. Amino acid sequence: CASSTGTSRDF.

This clonotype was recorded many times. This chain joins TRBV7-2 and TRBJ1-5; a weak D match, TRBD1 (5 bases). Germline CDR1 is SGHTA and CDR2 is FQGNSA. Trimming took 1 base from V and 3 from J, leaving 13 bases between them. The CDR3 runs to 16 residues. CDR3 DNA sequence: TGTGCCAGCAGCTTAGATGGGGGGATGATCAATCAGCCCCAGCATTTT. As protein: CASSLDGGMINQPQHF. Drawing the rest from reference TRBV7-2 and TRBJ1-5, the complete variable domain is GAGVSQSPSNKVTEKGKDVELRCDPISGHTALYWYRQSLGQGLEFLIYFQGNSAPDKSGLPSDRFSAERTGGSVSTLTIQRTQQEDSAVYLCASSLDGGMINQPQHFGDGTRLSIL.

At least ten counts were recorded for this clonotype. The V call is TRBV7-2, the J call TRBJ1-2, with D possibly TRBD1 on 5 matching bases. CDR3 size: 13 residues. The V gene's germline CDR1 is SGHTA and CDR2 FQGNSA. V lost 8 bases to trimming and J lost 7 bases, with 17 bases between them. The CDR3, as DNA: TGTGCCAGCGGCGAGGGGTTGTTTGGTGGCTACACCTTC. The encoded protein is CASGEGLFGGYTF.

The genes are TRBV15 and TRBJ2-5; D is perhaps TRBD1 or TRBD2 (7 bases each). The germline V gene has CDR1 LNHNV and CDR2 YYDKDF (reference sequence). Trimming cost V 3 bases and J 6 bases, with 17 bases left between them. The CDR3 is 15 residues long. CDR3: CATSSGDSGVQTQYF. The CDR3 DNA is TGTGCCACCAGCAGTGGGGACAGCGGGGTACAGACCCAGTACTTC.

The chain joins TRBV9 to TRBJ2-5, with TRBD2 identical over 8 bases. Unmatched junction bases numbered 6, after V lost 4 bases and J lost 1 base. The germline gives CDR1 SGDLS, CDR2 YYNGEE. CDR3 length: 15 residues. CDR3 sequence (DNA): TGTGCCAGCAGCCGCGGGGGACTAGGCCAAGAGACCCAGTACTTC. Its protein product is CASSRGGLGQETQYF.

This chain's CDR3 is CASSKDRGPDQPQHF. Here the CDR3 DNA reads TGTGCCAGCAGTAAGGACAGGGGGCCAGATCAGCCCCAGCATTTT. The V call is TRBV7-2, the J call TRBJ1-5; 11 bases line up with TRBD1. CDR1 SGHTA and CDR2 FQGNSA come from the germline V gene. The CDR3 extends over 15 amino acids. V lost 6 bases to trimming and J lost 5 bases; unmatched junction nucleotides: 6.

A word on this clonotype: It differs at one base from a far larger clone, so likely a read error. The chain combines TRBV7-3 with TRBJ1-1, with D unclear. Per germline, CDR1 SGHTA and CDR2 FQGTGA. The CDR3 runs 14 residues. The CDR3: CTSSLSGLNTEAFF. The CDR3 DNA sequence: TGTACCAGCAGCTTATCTGGGTTGAACACTGAAGCTTTCTTT.

The chain combines TRBV5-8 with TRBJ1-6; D perhaps matches TRBD1 (6 bases). The CDR3 has 15 amino acids. The ends were cut back, 4 bases at V and 9 bases at J, with 17 bases in the middle. The germline V gene encodes CDR1 SGHTS and CDR2 YDEGEE. The chain's CDR3 is CASSPLEGVGSPLHF. DNA for the CDR3: TGTGCCAGCAGCCCCCTGGAGGGGGTTGGTTCACCCCTCCACTTT.

This clonotype has a count of ten or more. The chain couples TRBV5-6 to TRBJ1-2; D is possibly TRBD1 (6 bases). In germline, CDR1 is SGHDT, CDR2 YYEEEE. Trimming left V 0 bases short and J 4 bases short, with 16 bases between. This CDR3 is built from 16 residues. CDR3 in DNA: TGTGCCAGCAGCTTGGAGGGGGACCCACCGACCTATGGCTACACCTTC. Its protein is CASSLEGDPPTYGYTF.

The chain employs TRBV7-9 and TRBJ1-2; weak D call: TRBD1 (6 bases). V lost 5 bases and J 4 bases, leaving 20 bases between the germline ends. The CDR3 consists of 16 residues. Germline values: CDR1 SEHNR, CDR2 FQNEAQ (reference sequence). CDR3 bases: TGTGCCAGCAGCCAACAGGCAGGGGCAACCGCCTATGGCTACACCTTC. This gives the protein CASSQQAGATAYGYTF.

This clonotype has a count of ten or more. The V and J genes are TRBV10-3 and TRBJ2-5, with D tentatively TRBD1 (5 bases). CDR1 and CDR2 (germline): ENHRY, SYGVKD. V was cut by 4 bases and J by 2 bases, with 8 bases left in between. The CDR3 is made up of 13 amino acids. The CDR3 loop is CAISAGQQETQYF. The CDR3, as DNA: TGTGCCATCAGTGCAGGGCAGCAAGAGACCCAGTACTTC.

For this clonotype: A much larger clone is a single base away; this may be a read error. The chain carries TRBV6-5 and TRBJ2-7; D is possibly TRBD2 (5 bases). There are 15 residues in the CDR3. Germline lookup yields CDR1 MNHEY and CDR2 SVGAGI. V lost 5 bases to trimming and J lost 3 bases, with 17 bases between them. CDR3 bases: TGTGCCAGCAGTGTTGCGGGCGTGGGAATCTACGAGCAGTACTTC. It yields the protein CASSVAGVGIYEQYF.

Many counts were recorded for this clonotype. The chain employs TRBV5-1 and TRBJ2-2; possibly TRBD1 for D (6 bases). Germline V CDR1 and CDR2: SGHRS, YFSETQ. V dropped 2 bases and J dropped 7 bases, with 15 bases sitting between them. The CDR3 extends over 15 amino acids. The CDR3 loop reads CASSFTGTRNGELFF. The CDR3 nucleotides are TGCGCCAGCAGCTTCACCGGGACAAGGAACGGGGAGCTGTTTTTT. Full variable domain (missing parts from reference TRBV5-1 and TRBJ2-2): KAGVTQTPRYLIKTRGQQVTLSCSPISGHRSVSWYQQTPGQGLQFLFEYFSETQRNKGNFPGRFSGRQFSNSRSEMNVSTLELGDSALYLCASSFTGTRNGELFFGEGSRLTVL.

This clonotype occurred many times. V and J are TRBV11-2 and TRBJ1-2; TRBD1 agrees at 10 bases. Germline V gene data show CDR1 as SGHAT and CDR2 as FQNNGV. J lost 7 bases, V lost 5 bases, and 7 bases had no gene match. This CDR3 is built from 14 residues. The CDR3 DNA reads as TGTGCCAGCAGCACGGGACAGGGGAGGAGTGGCTACACCTTC. Amino acid sequence: CASSTGQGRSGYTF. The variable domain in full, with the rest retrieved from reference TRBV11-2 and TRBJ1-2, is EAGVAQSPRYKIIEKRQSVAFWCNPISGHATLYWYQQILGQGPKLLIQFQNNGVVDDSQLPKDRFSAERLKGVDSTLKIQPAKLEDSAVYLCASSTGQGRSGYTFGSGTRLTVV.

This clonotype was counted only a few times. The chain joins TRBV5-5 to TRBJ2-3; D gene uncertain. Germline lookup yields CDR1 SGHKS and CDR2 YYEKEE (reference sequence). V was trimmed by 0 bases and J by 3 bases, leaving 5 bases between them. CDR3 length equals 13 residues. The CDR3 DNA reads TGTGCCAGCAGCTTGGCCCCGACAGATACGCAGTATTTT. As protein: CASSLAPTDTQYF. The entire variable domain, with the rest obtained from reference TRBV5-5 and TRBJ2-3, is as follows: DAGVTQSPTHLIKTRGQQVTLRCSPISGHKSVSWYQQVLGQGPQFIFQYYEKEERGRGNFPDRFSARQFPNYSSELNVNALLLGDSALYLCASSLAPTDTQYFGPGTRLTVL.

The rearrangement uses TRBV29-1 and TRBJ1-2; TRBD1 aligns across 8 bases. This CDR3 spans 12 amino acids. Germline V CDR1 and CDR2: SQVTM, ANQGSEA. With 8 bases clipped from V and 8 bases from J, the junction kept 10 bases outside the gene matches. The CDR3 sequence: CSLPGQEGGYTF. The CDR3 DNA reads as TGCAGCTTGCCGGGACAGGAGGGCGGCTACACCTTC.

This clonotype came up many times. The chain has TRBV5-1 and TRBJ2-2; D is unclear. This CDR3 has 13 amino acids. Germline CDR1 is SGHRS and CDR2 is YFSETQ. The V end was cut by 7 bases, the J end by 2 bases, with 9 bases between. DNA for the CDR3: TGCGCCAGCCAGGAGTATAACACCGGGGAGCTGTTTTTT. Its protein product is CASQEYNTGELFF.

At least ten counts were recorded for this clonotype. At one boundary the junction diverges from the germline segment, which might be a read error. This sequence joins TRBV5-1 and TRBJ2-5, with D possibly matching TRBD2 (5 bases). The CDR3 is made up of 13 amino acids. Germline V gene data show CDR1 as SGHRS and CDR2 as YFSETQ. CDR3 region: CASSLDSLTGSNF. The CDR3 nucleotides are TGCGCCAGCAGCTTGGACAGTCTTACGGGGTCGAACTTC.

This clonotype showed up many times. The CDR3: CASSSGLKNQPQHF. The DNA for the CDR3 is TGTGCCAGCAGCTCAGGCCTCAAAAATCAGCCCCAGCATTTT. The chain combines TRBV7-6 with TRBJ1-5; no clear D gene. CDR1 SGHVS and CDR2 FNYEAQ come from the germline V gene. V lost 4 bases, J lost 4 bases, and 11 bases lay in between. The CDR3 covers 14 residues. Drawing the rest from reference TRBV7-6 and TRBJ1-5, the complete variable domain is GAGVSQSPRYKVTKRGQDVALRCDPISGHVSLYWYRQALGQGPEFLTYFNYEAQQDKSGLPNDRFSAERPEGSISTLTIQRTEQRDSAMYRCASSSGLKNQPQHFGDGTRLSIL.

The chain links TRBV7-2 to TRBJ1-2; D ambiguous. The CDR3 totals 16 residues. Trimming shortened V by 5 bases and J by 1 base, and 17 bases separated the two germline ends. Germline CDR1 SGHTA, CDR2 FQGNSA. CDR3 sequence reads: CASSQRALPFNYGYTF. The CDR3 DNA follows: TGTGCCAGCAGCCAAAGGGCATTGCCTTTTAACTATGGCTACACCTTC. The full variable domain, its missing parts supplied by reference TRBV7-2 and TRBJ1-2, is GAGVSQSPSNKVTEKGKDVELRCDPISGHTALYWYRQSLGQGLEFLIYFQGNSAPDKSGLPSDRFSAERTGGSVSTLTIQRTQQEDSAVYLCASSQRALPFNYGYTFGSGTRLTVV.

This chain joins TRBV7-8 and TRBJ2-3; the D gene is possibly TRBD2 (5 bases). Germline loops: CDR1 SGHVS, CDR2 FQNEAQ. The ends were cut back, 1 base at V and 14 bases at J, with 16 bases in the middle. The CDR3 runs 13 residues. In DNA form, the CDR3 reads TGTGCCAGCAGCTTAGAGCGGACTTCGCTCGTGTATTTT. Protein: CASSLERTSLVYF.

The V gene is TRBV6-2 or TRBV6-3, the J gene TRBJ2-5; D may be TRBD2 (5 bases). The CDR3 sequence is 11 residues long. V gave up 10 bases and J gave up 6 bases, with 12 bases separating them. The V gene's germline CDR1 is MNHEY and CDR2 SVGEGT. In DNA, the CDR3 is TGTGCCACGCCTGGGGAGAAGACCCAGTACTTC. Protein sequence: CATPGEKTQYF.

The sample holds a few counts of this clonotype. V gene TRBV6-5 combines with J gene TRBJ1-2, with D unresolved. V was pared by 6 bases and J by 4 bases, with 12 bases between. Germline-derived CDR1 and CDR2 are MNHEY and SVGAGI. The CDR3 spans 13 residues. The CDR3 spells CASRRSTSYGYTF. CDR3 coding DNA: TGTGCCAGCAGACGCTCCACTTCCTATGGCTACACCTTC.